The 10 T cell receptor beta chains presented below share a single source sample, sequenced in a study of T cell responses to AZD1222 COVID-19 vaccine. Libraries were prepared by immunoSEQ multiplex PCR; TCRdb keeps only in-frame clonotypes and omits some of them. This table has some 150,000 clones, 80% to 95% appearing once. This sample comprised peripheral blood, obtained on day 0 of AZD1222 vaccination. Source of these receptors: an adult in good health.

The V gene is TRBV19, the J gene TRBJ2-2, with D possibly TRBD1 on 5 matching bases. This CDR3 comprises 14 residues. Germline V lookup: CDR1 LNHDA, CDR2 SQIVND (reference sequence). The germline V and J ends were trimmed by 4 bases and 4 bases, with 10 bases remaining between them. The CDR3 DNA follows: TGTGCCAGTAGTAGTGGGGCCCTCACCGGGGAGCTGTTTTTT. Protein sequence: CASSSGALTGELFF.

V and J are TRBV4-1 and TRBJ1-1, with D unclear. The CDR3 is made up of 18 amino acids. Germline loops: CDR1 MGHRA, CDR2 YSYEKL. V gave up 1 base and J gave up 0 bases, with 18 bases separating them. This chain's CDR3 is CASSQGWVQVRMNTEAFF. Written as DNA, the CDR3 is TGCGCCAGCAGCCAAGGGTGGGTCCAGGTGCGGATGAACACTGAAGCTTTCTTT.

V is TRBV2 and J is TRBJ2-1, with TRBD1 identical over 8 bases. CDR3 length: 14 amino acids. Germline V gene sequence: CDR1 SNHLY, CDR2 FYNNEI. The V segment lost 6 bases and the J segment 8 bases; nucleotides outside the gene matches: 9. Here the CDR3 DNA reads TGTGCCAGCAGGAGAGACAGGGGATTGTATGAGCAGTTCTTC. It encodes CASRRDRGLYEQFF. Filled out from reference TRBV2 and TRBJ2-1, the complete variable domain reads EPEVTQTPSHQVTQMGQEVILRCVPISNHLYFYWYRQILGQKVEFLVSFYNNEISEKSEIFDDQFSVERPDGSNFTLKIRSTKLEDSAMYFCASRRDRGLYEQFFGPGTRLTVL.

Regarding this clone: This sample includes further DNA sequences coding for the same CDR3. This rearrangement joins TRBV5-1 to TRBJ1-4; D is unclear. CDR1 is SGHRS, CDR2 YFSETQ, per germline. The V end lost 0 bases, the J end lost 5 bases, and 8 bases lay between the germline ends. This CDR3 comprises 14 residues. CDR3 nucleotides: TGCGCCAGCAGCTTGGACAGCCCCAATGAAAAACTGTTTTTT. It specifies CASSLDSPNEKLFF.

This chain connects TRBV4-1 to TRBJ1-4; D not resolved. Germline values: CDR1 MGHRA, CDR2 YSYEKL. V lost 3 bases to trimming and J lost 8 bases, with 7 bases between them. The CDR3 length is 12 residues. This CDR3 is CASSQVLEKLFF. Written as DNA, the CDR3 is TGCGCCAGCAGCCAGGTGTTAGAAAAACTGTTTTTT.

The chain couples TRBV9 to TRBJ1-3, with D maybe TRBD1 (5 bases). Trimming removed 4 bases at V and 9 bases at J, with 11 bases between. Germline V CDR1 and CDR2: SGDLS, YYNGEE. The CDR3 loop spans 12 amino acids. As DNA, the CDR3 is TGTGCCAGCAGCCCCCCGAGGGGCACCATATATTTT. Residues: CASSPPRGTIYF.

This clone turned up a few times. The chain combines TRBV9 with TRBJ2-5; D might be TRBD2 (5 bases). Germline-derived CDR1 and CDR2 are SGDLS and YYNGEE. The CDR3 runs 15 residues. V lost 2 bases, J lost 2 bases, and 13 bases lay in between. The CDR3, as DNA: TGTGCCAGCAGCGTTTTTAGCGATACGCAAGAGACCCAGTACTTC. It is translated as CASSVFSDTQETQYF.

The chain links TRBV5-1 to TRBJ1-2; 9 bases line up with TRBD1. CDR3 size: 17 residues. Germline V gene sequence: CDR1 SGHRS, CDR2 YFSETQ. V gave up 3 bases and J gave up 8 bases; unmatched junction bases: 17. The CDR3: CASSSSGQGEQGLGYTF. The CDR3 coding sequence is TGCGCCAGCAGCTCCTCGGGACAGGGCGAACAGGGGCTCGGCTACACCTTC.

The gene calls are TRBV5-3 and TRBJ2-2; perhaps TRBD1 as D (5 bases). TRBV5-3 is designated an ORF whose function remains uncertain. The CDR3 extends over 18 amino acids. Deletions cut 4 bases from V and 5 bases from J, with 24 bases between. Here the CDR3 reads CARSQKTERRLDTGELFF. The CDR3 region has the DNA TGTGCCAGAAGCCAAAAGACAGAGCGCAGGCTAGATACCGGGGAGCTGTTTTTT.

This chain connects TRBV18 to TRBJ1-5; tentative D call: TRBD1 (5 bases). The germline CDR1 and CDR2 sequences are KGHSH and LQKENI. Trimming removed 2 bases at V and 9 bases at J, with 20 bases between. The CDR3 runs 16 residues. The CDR3 reads CASSPKNPGDPVPQHF. DNA for the CDR3: TGTGCCAGCTCACCAAAAAACCCGGGGGACCCGGTGCCCCAGCATTTT.